A single sample gave rise to the 18 T cell receptor beta chains below, sequenced in a study of OX40 agonist ivuxolimab in advanced cancers. The repertoire was sequenced with immunoSEQ multiplex PCR; TCRdb's copy has only in-frame clones and lacks some. This table has tens of thousands of clones, 84% appearing once. Material: CD4+ or CD8+ T cells sorted from blood, obtained in a trial of the OX40 agonist ivuxolimab. All receptors derive from an adult with an advanced solid tumor such as melanoma, head and neck, liver or kidney cancer.

The V gene is TRBV6-5, the J gene TRBJ2-5, with a weak D call TRBD1 (5 bases). V was shortened by 1 base and J by 1 base, with 10 bases between the two germline ends. Germline V CDR1 and CDR2: MNHEY, SVGAGI. The CDR3 loop spans 15 amino acids. In DNA form, the CDR3 reads TGTGCCAGCAGTTACTGGGGTGGGGCCCAAGAGACCCAGTACTTC. It yields the protein CASSYWGGAQETQYF.

The chain recombines TRBV7-9 with TRBJ2-1; tentative D call: TRBD1 (6 bases). CDR1 SEHNR and CDR2 FQNEAQ come from the germline V gene (reference sequence). The CDR3 totals 16 residues. Trimming shortened V by 4 bases and J by 4 bases, and 17 bases separated the two germline ends. CDR3: CASSSPPGHLYNEQFF. The CDR3 DNA reads TGTGCCAGCAGCTCTCCACCGGGACACCTATACAATGAGCAGTTCTTC. The full variable domain, with the rest looked up from reference TRBV7-9 and TRBJ2-1, is DTGVSQNPRHKITKRGQNVTFRCDPISEHNRLYWYRQTLGQGPEFLTYFQNEAQLEKSRLLSDRFSAERPKGSFSTLEIQRTEQGDSAMYLCASSSPPGHLYNEQFFGPGTRLTVL.

This chain uses TRBV27 with TRBJ2-3; 10 bases match TRBD2. The CDR3 has 17 residues. V shed 2 bases and J 9 bases; nucleotides not matched to a gene: 14. Per the germline V gene, CDR1 is MNHEY and CDR2 is SMNVEV (reference sequence). In DNA, the CDR3 is TGTGCCAGCAGTTTAGACGCGTCCCGACTAGCGGGTCGAACGCAGTATTTT. This gives the protein CASSLDASRLAGRTQYF.

The chain employs TRBV19 and TRBJ2-7; unclear D gene. CDR1 LNHDA and CDR2 SQIVND come from the germline V gene (reference sequence). The CDR3 contains 13 residues. V lost 2 bases to trimming and J lost 3 bases, with 8 bases between them. CDR3 nucleotide sequence: TGTGCCAGTAGTATAACGCCCGGCTACGAGCAGTACTTC. Translating gives CASSITPGYEQYF.

This clone occurred once. J is TRBJ2-2 and V is TRBV10-2; D is uncertain. Germline V CDR1 and CDR2: WSHSY, SAAADI. The CDR3 is 14 amino acids. Trimming stripped 9 bases from V and 0 bases from J, with 11 bases between. CDR3 nucleotides: TGCGCCAGTGTGGCCAGTACGAACACCGGGGAGCTGTTTTTT. This encodes CASVASTNTGELFF.

The V and J genes are TRBV28 and TRBJ2-7; 9 nucleotides agree with TRBD2. The CDR3 is made up of 16 amino acids. CDR1 and CDR2 from the germline V gene are MDHEN and SYDVKM. V gave up 5 bases and J gave up 0 bases; unmatched junction bases: 8. The CDR3 DNA is TGTGCCAGCAGTGCGATACTAGCGGGTGACTCCTACGAGCAGTACTTC. As protein: CASSAILAGDSYEQYF.

J is TRBJ1-2 and V is TRBV4-1, with unresolved D. Trimming shortened V by 1 base and J by 3 bases, and 21 bases separated the two germline ends. This CDR3 is 18 amino acids long. CDR1 and CDR2 from the germline V gene are MGHRA and YSYEKL. The CDR3 nucleotides read TGCGCCAGCAGCCAAGTAGCATACGAAGTCGGCGGAGACTATGGCTACACCTTC. Translation: CASSQVAYEVGGDYGYTF.

In this sample, this clone turned up once. The V gene is TRBV6-5, the J gene TRBJ2-7; 8 nucleotides line up with TRBD2. This CDR3 region has 15 residues. Germline CDR1 and CDR2: MNHEY and SVGAGI. The ends lost 1 base at V and 3 bases at J; junction bases unmatched: 5. In DNA, the CDR3 is TGTGCCAGCAGTTACTGGAGCGGGAGTGTCTACGAGCAGTACTTC. Its translation: CASSYWSGSVYEQYF.

The chain joins TRBV7-9 to TRBJ1-4; perhaps TRBD1 as D (6 bases). CDR1 SEHNR and CDR2 FQNEAQ come from the germline V gene (reference sequence). The CDR3 consists of 16 residues. Trimming removed 0 bases at V and 8 bases at J, with 16 bases between. The CDR3 nucleotides read TGTGCCAGCAGCTTAGCGGAGGGGGGACCAAGGGAAAAACTGTTTTTT. Amino acid sequence: CASSLAEGGPREKLFF. Combining the CDR3 with reference TRBV7-9 and TRBJ1-4 gives the whole variable domain DTGVSQNPRHKITKRGQNVTFRCDPISEHNRLYWYRQTLGQGPEFLTYFQNEAQLEKSRLLSDRFSAERPKGSFSTLEIQRTEQGDSAMYLCASSLAEGGPREKLFFGSGTQLSVL.

The count of this clone is one. This chain joins TRBV28 and TRBJ2-7; 13 bases match TRBD2. The CDR3 is made up of 15 amino acids. The trim removed 3 bases at V and 6 bases at J, leaving 5 bases unmatched. Germline V gene sequence: CDR1 MDHEN, CDR2 SYDVKM. The chain's CDR3 is CASSFWTSGSSEQYF. The CDR3 coding sequence is TGTGCCAGCAGTTTCTGGACTAGCGGGAGCTCCGAGCAGTACTTC. The whole variable domain, filled in from reference TRBV28 and TRBJ2-7, reads DVKVTQSSRYLVKRTGEKVFLECVQDMDHENMFWYRQDPGLGLRLIYFSYDVKMKEKGDIPEGYSVSREKKERFSLILESASTNQTSMYLCASSFWTSGSSEQYFGPGTRLTVT.

This clone has just a few counts. The rearrangement joins TRBV28 to TRBJ1-5; D is uncertain. Trimming stripped 5 bases from V and 14 bases from J, with 16 bases between. This CDR3 region has 12 residues. Germline CDR1 is MDHEN and CDR2 is SYDVKM. As DNA, the CDR3 is TGTGCCAGCAGTCCCCCAACGCTATGGGAGCATTTT. Translating it yields CASSPPTLWEHF.

This clone was detected only once. This rearrangement joins TRBV6-1 to TRBJ2-3; D is perhaps TRBD1 or TRBD2 (6 bases each). V gave up 2 bases and J gave up 1 base, with 13 bases separating them. CDR1 MNHNS and CDR2 SASEGT come from the germline V gene. The CDR3 is made up of 16 amino acids. The CDR3 here is CASSETRGLGTDTQYF. In DNA form, the CDR3 reads TGTGCCAGCAGTGAAACACGGGGGCTCGGCACAGATACGCAGTATTTT.

The J gene is TRBJ1-2, the V gene TRBV9, with a weak D call TRBD1 (5 bases). Trimming removed 2 bases at V and 4 bases at J, with 12 bases between. The CDR3 runs to 14 residues. Per germline, CDR1 SGDLS and CDR2 YYNGEE. CDR3 sequence reads: CASSVQGAPYGYTF. CDR3 coding DNA: TGTGCCAGCAGCGTGCAGGGAGCCCCCTATGGCTACACCTTC.

The genes are TRBV4-1 and TRBJ1-1, with 9 bases identical to TRBD1. The CDR3 is made up of 16 amino acids. CDR1 and CDR2 (germline): MGHRA, YSYEKL. J was trimmed by 0 bases and V by 4 bases; bases with no gene match: 6. CDR3 DNA: TGCGCCAGCAGCCCGACGACAGGGGGACTGAACACTGAAGCTTTCTTT. Amino acid sequence: CASSPTTGGLNTEAFF.

The chain couples TRBV7-3 to TRBJ2-5; D gene ambiguous. The germline V and J ends were trimmed by 3 bases and 0 bases, with 5 bases remaining between them. CDR3 length: 13 residues. Germline-derived CDR1 and CDR2 are SGHTA and FQGTGA. CDR3 amino acids: CASSLRYQETQYF. The DNA for the CDR3 is TGTGCCAGCAGCTTGCGGTACCAAGAGACCCAGTACTTC.

V gene TRBV2 combines with J gene TRBJ2-7, with 7 bases fitting TRBD2. The CDR3 is 16 residues long. Germline loops: CDR1 SNHLY, CDR2 FYNNEI. Trimming took 4 bases from V and 0 from J; bases not matched to a gene: 9. CDR3 protein: CASSGGGAADSYEQYF. In DNA, the CDR3 is TGTGCCAGCAGTGGGGGAGGGGCCGCGGACTCCTACGAGCAGTACTTC.

V and J are TRBV2 and TRBJ2-7; D is undetermined. This CDR3 contains 17 residues. The V end lost 6 bases, the J end lost 3 bases, and 24 bases lay between the germline ends. CDR1 is SNHLY and CDR2 is FYNNEI in the germline V gene. As DNA, the CDR3 is TGTGCCAGCAGCTTCGGACGGCGCGTACCAGTAGGCTACGAGCAGTACTTC. This encodes CASSFGRRVPVGYEQYF.

The J gene is TRBJ2-1, the V gene TRBV15, with D unresolved. The V gene lost 6 bases and the J gene lost 0 bases, with 12 bases spanning the gap. CDR1 and CDR2 from the germline V gene are LNHNV and YYDKDF (reference sequence). The CDR3 loop spans 15 amino acids. CDR3 loop: CATSAPPGSYNEQFF. CDR3 in DNA: TGTGCCACCAGTGCCCCCCCGGGCTCCTACAATGAGCAGTTCTTC.